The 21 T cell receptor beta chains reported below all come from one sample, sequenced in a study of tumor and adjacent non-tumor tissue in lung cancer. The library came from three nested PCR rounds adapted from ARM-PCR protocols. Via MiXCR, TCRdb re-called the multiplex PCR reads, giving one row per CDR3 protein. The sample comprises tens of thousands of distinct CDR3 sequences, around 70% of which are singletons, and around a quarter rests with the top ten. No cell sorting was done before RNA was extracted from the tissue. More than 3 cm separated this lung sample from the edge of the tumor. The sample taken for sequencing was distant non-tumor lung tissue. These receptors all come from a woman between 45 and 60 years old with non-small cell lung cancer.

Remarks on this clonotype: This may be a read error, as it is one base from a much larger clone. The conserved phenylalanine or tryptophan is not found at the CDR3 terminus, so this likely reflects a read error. CDR3 in DNA: TGTGCCAGCAGTTACCGGCCAAACACCGGGGAGCTGTTTTAT. Its protein product is CASSYRPNTGELFY. V and J are TRBV6-2 or TRBV6-3 and TRBJ2-2; D not resolved. Germline V gene data show CDR1 as MNHEY and CDR2 as SVGEGT. Trimming left V 2 bases short and J 2 bases short, with 6 bases between. CDR3 length: 14 residues.

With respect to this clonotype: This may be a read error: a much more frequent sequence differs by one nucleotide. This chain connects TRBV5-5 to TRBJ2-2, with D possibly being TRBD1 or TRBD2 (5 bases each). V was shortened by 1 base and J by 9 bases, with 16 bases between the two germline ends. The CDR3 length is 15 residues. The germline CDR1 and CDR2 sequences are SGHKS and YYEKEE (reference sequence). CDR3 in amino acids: CASSLPRGVAWELFF. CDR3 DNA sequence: TGTGCCAGCAGCTTGCCCCGAGGGGTCGCCTGGGAGCTGTTTTTT.

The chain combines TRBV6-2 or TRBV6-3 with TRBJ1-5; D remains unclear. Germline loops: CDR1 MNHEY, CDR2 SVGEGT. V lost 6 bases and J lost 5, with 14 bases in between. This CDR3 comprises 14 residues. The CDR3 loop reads CASRPGGTYQPQHF. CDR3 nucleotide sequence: TGTGCCAGCAGACCGGGAGGCACCTATCAGCCCCAGCATTTT.

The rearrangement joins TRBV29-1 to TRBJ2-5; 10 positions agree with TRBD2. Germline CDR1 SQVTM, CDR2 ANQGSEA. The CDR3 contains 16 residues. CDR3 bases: TGCGGAGTTGCGGTCAATAGCGGGAGGATTGTGGAGACCCAGTACTTC. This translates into CGVAVNSGRIVETQYF.

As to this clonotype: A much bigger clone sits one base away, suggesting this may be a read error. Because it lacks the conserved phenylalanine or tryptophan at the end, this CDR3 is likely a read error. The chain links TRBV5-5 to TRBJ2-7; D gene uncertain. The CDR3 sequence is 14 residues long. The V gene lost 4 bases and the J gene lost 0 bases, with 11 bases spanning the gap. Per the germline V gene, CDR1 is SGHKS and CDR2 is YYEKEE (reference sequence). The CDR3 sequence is CASSPDTNSYEQYI. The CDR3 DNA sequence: TGTGCCAGCAGCCCAGACACCAACTCCTACGAGCAGTACATC.

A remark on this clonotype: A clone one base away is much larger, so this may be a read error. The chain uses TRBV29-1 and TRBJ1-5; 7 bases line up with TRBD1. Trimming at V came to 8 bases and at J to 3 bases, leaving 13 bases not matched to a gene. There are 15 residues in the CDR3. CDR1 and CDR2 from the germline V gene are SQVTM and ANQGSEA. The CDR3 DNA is TGCAGCATCCGAACCGGGACAGAATACAATCAGCCCCAGCATTTT. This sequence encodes CSIRTGTEYNQPQHF.

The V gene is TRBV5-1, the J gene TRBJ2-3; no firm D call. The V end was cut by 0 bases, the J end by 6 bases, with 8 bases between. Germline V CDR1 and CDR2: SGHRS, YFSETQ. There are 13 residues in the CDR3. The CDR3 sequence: CASSLGADDTQYF. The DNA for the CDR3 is TGCGCCAGCAGCTTGGGGGCAGACGATACGCAGTATTTT.

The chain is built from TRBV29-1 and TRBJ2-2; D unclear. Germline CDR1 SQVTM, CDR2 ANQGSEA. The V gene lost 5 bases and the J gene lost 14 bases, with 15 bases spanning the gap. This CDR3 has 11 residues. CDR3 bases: TGCAGCGTTCGTAAGACCGAGGACCTGTTTTTT. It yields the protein CSVRKTEDLFF.

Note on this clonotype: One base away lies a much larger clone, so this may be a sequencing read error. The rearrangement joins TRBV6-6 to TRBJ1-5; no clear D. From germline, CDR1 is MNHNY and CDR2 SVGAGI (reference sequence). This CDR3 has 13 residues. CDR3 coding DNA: TGTACCAGCAGTTACACCAGTCTTCAGCCCCAGCATTTT. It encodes CTSSYTSLQPQHF.

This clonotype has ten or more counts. CDR3 coding DNA: TGTGCCAGCAGTTTTGTGGACTACAGCTCCTACAATGAGCAGTTCTTC. Amino acid sequence: CASSFVDYSSYNEQFF. The chain is built from TRBV28 and TRBJ2-1; possible D gene TRBD2, 6 bases. The CDR3 loop spans 16 amino acids. The germline V and J ends were trimmed by 3 bases and 0 bases, with 12 bases remaining between them. From germline, CDR1 is MDHEN and CDR2 SYDVKM.

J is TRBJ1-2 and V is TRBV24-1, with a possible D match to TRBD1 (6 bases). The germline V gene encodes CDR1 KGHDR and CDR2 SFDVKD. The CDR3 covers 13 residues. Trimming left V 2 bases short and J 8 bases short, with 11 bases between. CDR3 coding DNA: TGTGCCACCAGTGATTCGCCAGGGGAAGGCTACACCTTC. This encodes CATSDSPGEGYTF.

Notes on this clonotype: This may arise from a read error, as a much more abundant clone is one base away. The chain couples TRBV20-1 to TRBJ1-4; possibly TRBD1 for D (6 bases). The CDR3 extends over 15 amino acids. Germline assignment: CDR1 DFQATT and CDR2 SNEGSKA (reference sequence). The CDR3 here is CTASVRGQLSEKLFF. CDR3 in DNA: TGCACTGCTAGTGTCCGGGGGCAGCTAAGTGAAAAACTGTTTTTT.

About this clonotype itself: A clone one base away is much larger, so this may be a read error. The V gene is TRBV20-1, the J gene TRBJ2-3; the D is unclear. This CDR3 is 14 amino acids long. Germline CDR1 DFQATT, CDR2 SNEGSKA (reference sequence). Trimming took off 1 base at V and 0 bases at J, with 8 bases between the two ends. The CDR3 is CSARGHPSTDTQYF. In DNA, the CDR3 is TGCAGTGCTAGAGGTCATCCTAGCACAGATACGCAGTATTTT.

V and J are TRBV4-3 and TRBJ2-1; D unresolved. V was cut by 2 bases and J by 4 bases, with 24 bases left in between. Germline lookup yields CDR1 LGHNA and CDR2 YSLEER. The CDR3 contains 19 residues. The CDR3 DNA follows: TGCGCCAGCAGCCAAAAGACCCATAGTCCGAACAGACTGTACAATGAGCAGTTCTTC. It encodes CASSQKTHSPNRLYNEQFF.

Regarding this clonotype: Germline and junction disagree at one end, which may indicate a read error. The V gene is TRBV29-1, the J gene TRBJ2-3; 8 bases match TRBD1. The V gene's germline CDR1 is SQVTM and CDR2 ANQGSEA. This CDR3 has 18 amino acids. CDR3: CSVEDFVGRGLSIDTQYF. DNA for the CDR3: TGCAGCGTTGAAGATTTTGTCGGCAGGGGGCTAAGCATAGATACGCAGTATTTT.

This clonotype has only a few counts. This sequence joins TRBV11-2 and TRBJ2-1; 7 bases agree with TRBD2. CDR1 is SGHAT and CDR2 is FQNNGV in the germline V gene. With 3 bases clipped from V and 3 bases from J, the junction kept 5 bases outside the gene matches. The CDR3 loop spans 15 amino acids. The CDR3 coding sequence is TGTGCCAGCAGCTTGCAGCGGGAAGTCTACAATGAGCAGTTCTTC. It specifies CASSLQREVYNEQFF.

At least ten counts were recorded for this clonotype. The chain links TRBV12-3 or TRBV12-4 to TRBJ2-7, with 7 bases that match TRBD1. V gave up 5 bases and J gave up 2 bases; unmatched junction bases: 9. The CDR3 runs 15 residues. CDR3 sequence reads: CASSPPTGLTYEQYF. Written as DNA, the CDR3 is TGTGCCAGCAGTCCCCCGACAGGGTTGACCTACGAGCAGTACTTC.

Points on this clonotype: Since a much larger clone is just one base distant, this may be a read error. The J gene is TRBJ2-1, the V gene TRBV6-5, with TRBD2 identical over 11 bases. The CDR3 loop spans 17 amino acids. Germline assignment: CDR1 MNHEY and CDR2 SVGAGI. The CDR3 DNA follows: TGTGCCAGCGGTTACCTCCCTAGCGGGAGGATTTACAATGAGCAGTTCTTC. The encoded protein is CASGYLPSGRIYNEQFF.

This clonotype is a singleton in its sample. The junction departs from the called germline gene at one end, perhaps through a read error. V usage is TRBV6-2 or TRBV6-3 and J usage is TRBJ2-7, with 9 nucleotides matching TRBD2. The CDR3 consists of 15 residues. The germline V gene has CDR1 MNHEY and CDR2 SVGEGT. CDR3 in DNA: TGTGCCAGCAGTTCCGCGGGACTAGCAGCCTACGAGGAGTACTTC. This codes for CASSSAGLAAYEEYF.

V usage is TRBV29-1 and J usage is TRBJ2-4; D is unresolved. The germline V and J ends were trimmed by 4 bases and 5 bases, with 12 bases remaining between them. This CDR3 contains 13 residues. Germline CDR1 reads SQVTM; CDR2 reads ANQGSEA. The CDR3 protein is CSVVSGQENIQYF. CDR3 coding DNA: TGCAGCGTTGTATCGGGCCAAGAAAACATTCAGTACTTC. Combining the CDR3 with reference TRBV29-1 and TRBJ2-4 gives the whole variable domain SAVISQKPSRDICQRGTSLTIQCQVDSQVTMMFWYRQQPGQSLTLIATANQGSEATYESGFVIDKFPISRPNLTFSTLTVSNMSPEDSSIYLCSVVSGQENIQYFGAGTRLSVL.

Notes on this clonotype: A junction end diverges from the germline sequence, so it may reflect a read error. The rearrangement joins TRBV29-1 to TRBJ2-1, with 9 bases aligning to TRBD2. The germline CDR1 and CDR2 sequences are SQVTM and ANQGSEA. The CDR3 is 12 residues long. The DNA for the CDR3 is TGCAGCGGAGCGGGAGGACCTAATGAGCAGTCCTTC. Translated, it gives CSGAGGPNEQSF.